This entry describes one T cell receptor beta chain. Antigen unknown. These data are taken from a study of T cell responses to AZD1222 COVID-19 vaccine. The repertoire was sequenced with immunoSEQ multiplex PCR; TCRdb's copy has only in-frame clones and lacks some. Of hundreds of thousands of clones in the sample, almost 95% are singletons; the top ten hold 0.5% to 0.7%. Germline trimming cut 0 bases from V and 1 base from J; bases unmatched to any gene: 3. Per germline, CDR1 SGHAT and CDR2 FQNNGV. The CDR3 is 15 residues long. The study, taken as a whole, reports: Unmutated variant regions are reportedly targeted by nearly half of spike-specific TCRs. Only six people who got AZD1222 tested seropositive at baseline. Spike-specific TCR depth and breadth grew after two AZD1222 doses.

The specimen was peripheral blood, collected 28 days after the second AZD1222 dose. This chain uses TRBV11-2 with TRBJ2-7, with 7 bases lining up with TRBD1. The clonotype comes from an adult who received the AZD1222 COVID-19 vaccine. The CDR3: CASSLDRDRSYEQYF. The DNA of the CDR3 is TGTGCCAGCAGCTTAGACCGGGACAGATCCTACGAGCAGTACTTC.